Following are 15 T cell receptor beta chains from one sample sequenced in a study of blood T cell repertoires in COVID-19. TCRdb's copy holds only in-frame clones and misses some; the assay was immunoSEQ multiplex PCR. Seen here are around 100,000 clones, about four fifths observed once, and the top ten hold roughly 3.3%. Sequenced input: peripheral blood. These receptors all come from a woman aged 80 or over with active or convalescent COVID-19.

The rearrangement uses TRBV6-2 or TRBV6-3 and TRBJ1-5, with unresolved D. This CDR3 comprises 14 residues. With 5 bases removed from V and 1 base from J, the gap between germline ends came to 9 bases. Germline CDR1 and CDR2: MNHEY and SVGEGT. The CDR3 reads CASSPQSSNQPQHF. As DNA, the CDR3 is TGTGCCAGCAGTCCCCAGTCCAGCAATCAGCCCCAGCATTTT.

The chain is built from TRBV28 and TRBJ1-1, with D perhaps TRBD1 (6 bases). Per the germline V gene, CDR1 is MDHEN and CDR2 is SYDVKM. This CDR3 is built from 19 residues. With 4 bases removed from V and 0 bases from J, the gap between germline ends came to 24 bases. CDR3 DNA sequence: TGTGCCAGCAGTTCGGTTGGCGCGGGGGGCCCCCTATTGAACACTGAAGCTTTCTTT. Encoded protein: CASSSVGAGGPLLNTEAFF. The full variable domain, with the rest looked up from reference TRBV28 and TRBJ1-1, is DVKVTQSSRYLVKRTGEKVFLECVQDMDHENMFWYRQDPGLGLRLIYFSYDVKMKEKGDIPEGYSVSREKKERFSLILESASTNQTSMYLCASSSVGAGGPLLNTEAFFGQGTRLTVV.

The chain has TRBV27 and TRBJ2-7, with D tentatively TRBD2 (6 bases). V lost 3 bases and J 6 bases, leaving 15 bases between the germline ends. The germline gives CDR1 MNHEY, CDR2 SMNVEV (reference sequence). This CDR3 has 14 residues. This chain's CDR3 is CASSLRRGRGEQYF. In DNA form, the CDR3 reads TGTGCCAGCAGTTTGAGGCGGGGCCGGGGCGAGCAGTACTTC.

The chain carries TRBV20-1 and TRBJ1-1; maybe TRBD1 (5 bases). V was trimmed by 3 bases and J by 10 bases, leaving 15 bases between them. The CDR3 extends over 12 amino acids. CDR1 and CDR2 (germline): DFQATT, SNEGSKA (reference sequence). The CDR3 nucleotides read TGCAGTGCTAGTACGGGGGATACCAGAGCTTTCTTT. It codes for CSASTGDTRAFF.

This chain joins TRBV5-4 and TRBJ2-1; D might be TRBD2 (7 bases). Between the trimmed V and J ends, which lost 10 bases and 6 bases, there was a span of 14 bases. The CDR3 extends over 12 amino acids. CDR1 and CDR2 (germline): SGHNT, YYREEE (reference sequence). CDR3 sequence (DNA): TGTGCCGGGGGGGGCAGCCTCAATGAGCAGTTCTTC. Residues: CAGGGSLNEQFF.

V and J are TRBV12-3 or TRBV12-4 and TRBJ2-3; D unclear. The germline V and J ends were trimmed by 5 bases and 4 bases, with 7 bases remaining between them. This CDR3 contains 12 residues. The CDR3 DNA follows: TGTGCCAGCAGTACCTACTCAGATACGCAGTATTTT. Encoded protein: CASSTYSDTQYF.

This chain links TRBV2 with TRBJ2-5; D gene ambiguous. Germline V lookup: CDR1 SNHLY, CDR2 FYNNEI. The CDR3 runs to 12 residues. Trimming removed 5 bases at V and 2 bases at J, with 6 bases between. CDR3 sequence: CASSPKQETQYF. CDR3 in DNA: TGTGCCAGCAGTCCCAAACAAGAGACCCAGTACTTC.

The gene calls are TRBV4-1 and TRBJ1-6; the D is unclear. CDR1 MGHRA and CDR2 YSYEKL come from the germline V gene. CDR3 size: 15 residues. Deletions cut 4 bases from V and 5 bases from J, with 12 bases between. DNA of the CDR3: TGCGCCAGCAGCCTTATTCTCAGAAATAATTCACCCCTCCACTTT. This codes for CASSLILRNNSPLHF.

The V call is TRBV5-4, the J call TRBJ2-1; 14 bases agree with TRBD2. The germline gives CDR1 SGHNT, CDR2 YYREEE (reference sequence). V shed 3 bases and J 2 bases; nucleotides not matched to a gene: 7. The CDR3 contains 18 residues. As DNA, the CDR3 is TGTGCCAGCAGCTCCGGGACTAGCGGGAGATCGGCCTACAATGAGCAGTTCTTC. This gives the protein CASSSGTSGRSAYNEQFF.

CDR3 in DNA: TGTGCCAGCAGTTTATCGGCTAGCGGTATAATCACCTACAATGAGCAGTTCTTC. This encodes CASSLSASGIITYNEQFF. The chain joins TRBV27 to TRBJ2-1, with TRBD2 matching 7 bases. Germline-derived CDR1 and CDR2 are MNHEY and SMNVEV (reference sequence). This CDR3 comprises 18 residues. J was trimmed by 2 bases and V by 0 bases; bases with no gene match: 10.

This clone is a singleton in its sample. This rearrangement joins TRBV28 to TRBJ1-5; 7 bases agree with TRBD1. V was pared by 6 bases and J by 6 bases, with 11 bases of the junction left unmatched. Per the germline V gene, CDR1 is MDHEN and CDR2 is SYDVKM. This CDR3 is built from 15 residues. CDR3 in amino acids: CASRAGGLNGQPQHF. In DNA form, the CDR3 reads TGTGCCAGCAGAGCAGGGGGGCTTAACGGTCAGCCCCAGCATTTT.

V gene TRBV6-5 combines with J gene TRBJ2-7, with D possibly matching TRBD2 (5 bases). CDR1 is MNHEY and CDR2 is SVGAGI in the germline V gene. CDR3 length: 16 amino acids. The V gene lost 0 bases and the J gene lost 0 bases, with 12 bases spanning the gap. The CDR3 protein is CASSYSGDPASYEQYF. The CDR3 bases are TGTGCCAGCAGTTACTCCGGGGATCCGGCCTCCTACGAGCAGTACTTC.

The chain combines TRBV5-1 with TRBJ1-1, with TRBD1 as a possible D gene (6 bases). This CDR3 is built from 16 residues. Germline V CDR1 and CDR2: SGHRS, YFSETQ. V was shortened by 4 bases and J by 0 bases, with 16 bases between the two germline ends. The chain's CDR3 is CASSVGQTYLNTEAFF. The DNA for the CDR3 is TGCGCCAGCAGCGTCGGACAGACCTATTTGAACACTGAAGCTTTCTTT.

This chain joins TRBV5-6 and TRBJ1-5; 11 bases are shared with TRBD1. CDR1 is SGHDT, CDR2 YYEEEE, per germline. This CDR3 is built from 15 residues. Trimming took 3 bases from V and 7 from J; bases not matched to a gene: 6. For the CDR3, the DNA is TGTGCCAGCAGCTCAAGCGGGACAGGGGGGCAGCCCCAGCATTTT. Its translation is CASSSSGTGGQPQHF.

V is TRBV30 and J is TRBJ1-6; D ambiguous. This CDR3 comprises 12 residues. In germline, CDR1 is GTSNPN, CDR2 SVGIG (reference sequence). Trimming took off 5 bases at V and 7 bases at J, with 9 bases between the two ends. The CDR3 loop is CAWGRENSPLHF. The CDR3 nucleotides are TGTGCCTGGGGGCGGGAGAATTCACCCCTCCACTTT.